This TCR beta chain came from a study of T cell responses to AZD1222 COVID-19 vaccine. Study-level points and caveats: At study baseline, merely roughly 6 AZD1222 recipients were seropositive. A mostly white British donor set with more females was recruited, and clonal diversity was possibly underestimated. Spike as a whole was targeted by vaccine-associated CD4 TCRs, dominant at 160-218 and 743-854.

A remark on this clone: Its antigen is undetermined.

Sequencing used immunoSEQ multiplex PCR; TCRdb keeps in-frame clones, though not all of them. Found here are around 60,000 clones, about 81% of them singletons; the top ten hold roughly 25%. Analysis merged second doses at about 4 or about 12 weeks. This specimen was peripheral blood, taken 28 days after the second AZD1222 dose. This clonotype originated in an adult who received the AZD1222 COVID-19 vaccine.

This chain's CDR3 is CASSPLAGDAYTQYF. In DNA, the CDR3 is TGTGCCAGCAGCCCACTAGCGGGAGATGCTTATACGCAGTATTTT. The J gene is TRBJ2-3, the V gene TRBV7-6, with 11 bases identical to TRBD2. With 5 bases clipped from V and 7 bases from J, the junction kept 8 bases outside the gene matches. The CDR3 has 15 amino acids. CDR1 is SGHVS and CDR2 is FNYEAQ in the germline V gene. Using reference TRBV7-6 and TRBJ2-3 for the parts outside the CDR3, the full variable domain is GAGVSQSPRYKVTKRGQDVALRCDPISGHVSLYWYRQALGQGPEFLTYFNYEAQQDKSGLPNDRFSAERPEGSISTLTIQRTEQRDSAMYRCASSPLAGDAYTQYFGPGTRLTVL.